This T cell receptor beta chain was captured by sequencing in a study of T cells expressing NK-cell markers. Whole-study results and caveats: Expanded clones of NKG2C+ T cells had an unclear HCMV specificity.

Worth noting for this clonotype: Its matching antigen is unknown.

TCRdb re-called the 5' RACE reads and gives one entry per CDR3 protein, without DNA. The sample holds roughly 390,000 distinct CDR3 sequences. The CDR3 contains 13 residues. Germline CDR1 reads SQVTM; CDR2 reads ANQGSEA. The V and J genes are TRBV29-1 and TRBJ2-1; TCRdb lists TRBD1, though no DNA is available to test this call. This sequence originates from a man aged 18 to 69 in good health. Sample: blood T cells: a sorted CD56 or NKG2C T cell subset, CD4+ or CD8+ T cells, or bulk PBMC T cells (not recorded which). The CDR3 loop is CSASQVSYNEQFF.